This record looks at one T cell receptor (beta chain) sequence and its context. This clonotype was found many times. What this receptor recognizes is not known. There are no base qualities to consult, and no much larger clone falls within one base. This specimen belongs to a study of response to subunit inactivated influenza vaccine (dated by TCRdb to between 2018 and 2020). Regarding the research as a whole: The study used deep quantitative T cell receptor repertoire profiling to track responses to a trivalent subunit inactivated influenza vaccine.

Receptor libraries were prepared by RT-PCR. Sequencing was carried out with an Illumina HiSeq 2500. The raw public data were reprocessed by TCRdb itself: fastp quality trimming at Q25, MiXCR clonotype calling, in-frame beta chains only. Each entry merges the rows of one CDR3 protein and shows their most common DNA and genes. Counted in this sample were roughly 160,000 distinct CDR3 sequences; about 11% of them appeared once. Around 12% of the sample is in the top ten clones. What the work shows at the level of the full study, not this receptor alone: The authors suggested that each seasonal influenza vaccination may recruit only a limited number of new T cells.

What the time point label conveys for this sample: more than 35 days after influenza vaccine administration. Here the sequenced sample was non-naive T cells sorted from PBMCs, taken roughly 48 days after vaccination. The sample's cell subset or site, from its label and the paper: memory T cell fraction. This sequence was found in a man aged 50-59 years who received an inactivated influenza vaccine. Donor details come from another sample of the same person, matched by shared clones.

This receptor carries the CDR3 CSVGAGPYEQYF. The nucleotide sequence is TGCAGCGTGGGGGCGGGTCCCTACGAGCAGTACTTC. The chain was built from TRBV29-1 and TRBJ2-7; tentative D gene TRBD1, with 6 bases matching. Counted from cysteine to phenylalanine, this CDR3 has 12 amino acids. Just CDR3 DNA is preserved here, 36 bases in frame from base 1. The germline V gene encodes CDR1 SQVTM and CDR2 ANQGSEA. V is cut by 6 bases and J by 2 bases, and the space between the germline ends is 11 bases.